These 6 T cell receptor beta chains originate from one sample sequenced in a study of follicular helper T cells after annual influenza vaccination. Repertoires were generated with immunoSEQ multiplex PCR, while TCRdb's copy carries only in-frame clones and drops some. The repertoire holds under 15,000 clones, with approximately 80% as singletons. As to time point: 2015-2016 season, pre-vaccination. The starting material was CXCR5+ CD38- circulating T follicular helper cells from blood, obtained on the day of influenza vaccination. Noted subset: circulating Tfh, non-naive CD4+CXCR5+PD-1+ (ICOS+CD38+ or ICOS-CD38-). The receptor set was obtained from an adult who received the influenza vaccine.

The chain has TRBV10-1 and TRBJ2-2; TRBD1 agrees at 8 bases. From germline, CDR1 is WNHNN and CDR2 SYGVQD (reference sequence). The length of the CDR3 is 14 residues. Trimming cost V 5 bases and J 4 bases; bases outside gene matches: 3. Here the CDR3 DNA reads TGCGCCAGCAGTACAACAGGGGGCACCGGGGAGCTGTTTTTT. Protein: CASSTTGGTGELFF.

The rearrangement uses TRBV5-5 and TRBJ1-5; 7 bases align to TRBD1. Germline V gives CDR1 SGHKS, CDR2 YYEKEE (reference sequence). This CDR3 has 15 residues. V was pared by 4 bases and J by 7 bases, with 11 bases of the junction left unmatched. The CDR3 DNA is TGTGCCAGCAGCACATGGACAGGACGCGACCAGCCCCAGCATTTT. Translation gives CASSTWTGRDQPQHF.

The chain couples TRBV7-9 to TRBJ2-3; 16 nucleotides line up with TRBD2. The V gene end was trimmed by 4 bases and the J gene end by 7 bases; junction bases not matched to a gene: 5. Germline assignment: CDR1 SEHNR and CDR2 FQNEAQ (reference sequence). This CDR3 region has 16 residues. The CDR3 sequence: CASSSGTSGGANTQYF. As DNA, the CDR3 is TGTGCCAGCAGCTCGGGGACTAGCGGGGGGGCCAATACGCAGTATTTT. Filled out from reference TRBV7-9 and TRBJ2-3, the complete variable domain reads DTGVSQNPRHKITKRGQNVTFRCDPISEHNRLYWYRQTLGQGPEFLTYFQNEAQLEKSRLLSDRFSAERPKGSFSTLEIQRTEQGDSAMYLCASSSGTSGGANTQYFGPGTRLTVL.

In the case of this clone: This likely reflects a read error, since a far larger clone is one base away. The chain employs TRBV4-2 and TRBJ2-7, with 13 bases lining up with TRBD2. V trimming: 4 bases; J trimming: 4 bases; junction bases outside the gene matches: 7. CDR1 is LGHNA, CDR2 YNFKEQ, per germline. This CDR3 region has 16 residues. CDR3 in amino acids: CASSLGLAGVSYEQYF. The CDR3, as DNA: TGTGCCAGCAGCCTTGGACTAGCGGGGGTTTCTTACGAGCAGTACTTC.

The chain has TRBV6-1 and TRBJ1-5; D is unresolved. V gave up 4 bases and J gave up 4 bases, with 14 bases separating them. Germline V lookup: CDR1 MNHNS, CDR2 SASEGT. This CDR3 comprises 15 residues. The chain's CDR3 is CASSVKDGPNQPQHF. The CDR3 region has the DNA TGTGCCAGCAGTGTTAAGGACGGGCCAAATCAGCCCCAGCATTTT.

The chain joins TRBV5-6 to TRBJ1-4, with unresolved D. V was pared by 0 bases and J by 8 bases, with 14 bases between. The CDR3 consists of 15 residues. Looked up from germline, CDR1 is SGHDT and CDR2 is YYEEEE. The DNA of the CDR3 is TGTGCCAGCAGCTTGGCGGGCCACGAGGAAGAAAAACTGTTTTTT. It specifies CASSLAGHEEEKLFF.